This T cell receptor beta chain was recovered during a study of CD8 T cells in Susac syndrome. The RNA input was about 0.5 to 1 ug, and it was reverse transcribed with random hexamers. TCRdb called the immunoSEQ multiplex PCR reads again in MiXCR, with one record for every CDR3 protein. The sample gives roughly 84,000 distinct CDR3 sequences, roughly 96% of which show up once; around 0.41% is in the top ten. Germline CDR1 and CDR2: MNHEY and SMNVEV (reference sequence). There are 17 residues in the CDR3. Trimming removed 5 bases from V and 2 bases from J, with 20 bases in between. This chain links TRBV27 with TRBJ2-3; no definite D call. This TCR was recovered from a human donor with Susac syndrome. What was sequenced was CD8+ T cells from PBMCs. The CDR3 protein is CASSHQSDGFPTDTQYF. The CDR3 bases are TGTGCCAGCAGTCACCAATCGGACGGATTTCCCACAGATACGCAGTATTTT.